This T cell receptor beta chain was identified during a study of tumour-infiltrating T cells in Burkitt lymphoma. Clones were sequenced by immunoSEQ multiplex PCR, and TCRdb holds only the in-frame ones, with some missing. The data show 43,000 or so clones, roughly 31% seen once. Per germline, CDR1 MDHEN and CDR2 SYDVKM. The CDR3 loop spans 15 amino acids. V was shortened by 3 bases and J by 5 bases, with 16 bases between the two germline ends. This receptor was taken from a human donor with Burkitt lymphoma. This rearrangement joins TRBV28 to TRBJ2-5; perhaps TRBD2 as D (5 bases). Input material: tumor tissue. The CDR3 bases are TGTGCCAGCAGTTTTCGGGCCTGGCGCGGGGAGACCCAGTACTTC. It translates to CASSFRAWRGETQYF.